Listed here are 13 T cell receptor beta chains from one sample, sequenced in a study of metastatic and nonmetastatic thyroid tumors. TCRdb re-analyzed the PCR reads using MiXCR. This table holds approximately 35,000 clones, 11% found once. Patients had received no treatment of any kind before thyroid surgery. Input material: blood. All receptors come from a female donor with papillary thyroid cancer or a benign thyroid nodule (not recorded which). Some clones in this sample may be carry-over from other donors' samples.

At least ten counts were recorded for this clone. This chain links TRBV7-2 with TRBJ2-7, with 7 bases matching TRBD2. CDR3 length: 14 residues. Germline lookup yields CDR1 SGHTA and CDR2 FQGNSA. Losses at the gene ends were 1 base for V and 3 bases for J; bases not matched to a gene: 3. CDR3 DNA: TGTGCCAGCAGCTTAGTAGCGGGCAACTACGAGCAGTACTTC. Protein product: CASSLVAGNYEQYF.

This clone has ten or more counts. The chain uses TRBV2 and TRBJ1-1; D is unclear. This CDR3 region has 13 residues. Deletions cut 8 bases from V and 1 base from J, with 11 bases between. Germline V lookup: CDR1 SNHLY, CDR2 FYNNEI. The CDR3 bases are TGTGCCAGCCACCTTAACCCGAACACTGAAGCTTTCTTT. Its translation: CASHLNPNTEAFF.

This clone was observed many times. CDR3 amino acids: CASSPAPGSTEAFF. The CDR3 DNA sequence: TGCGCCAGCAGCCCAGCCCCAGGGAGCACTGAAGCTTTCTTT. The chain carries TRBV5-1 and TRBJ1-1; weak D call: TRBD1 (5 bases). V gave up 4 bases and J gave up 4 bases, with 14 bases separating them. This CDR3 has 14 residues. In germline, CDR1 is SGHRS, CDR2 YFSETQ.

This clone was seen many times. The chain has TRBV6-2 or TRBV6-3 and TRBJ1-1; D is uncertain. Germline CDR1 and CDR2: MNHEY and SVGEGT. This CDR3 has 16 residues. Trimming took off 2 bases at V and 0 bases at J, with 13 bases between the two ends. Here the CDR3 reads CASSYAGFHMNTEAFF. The CDR3 DNA reads TGTGCCAGCAGTTACGCGGGTTTTCATATGAACACTGAAGCTTTCTTT.

This clone was recorded many times. This rearrangement joins TRBV3-1 to TRBJ2-5; tentative D call: TRBD1 (6 bases). Between the trimmed V and J ends, which lost 1 base and 0 bases, there was a span of 9 bases. The CDR3 covers 15 residues. Germline values: CDR1 LGHDT, CDR2 YNNKEL (reference sequence). The CDR3 DNA follows: TGTGCCAGCAGCCAAGTCCAGGGGTACCAAGAGACCCAGTACTTC. Translating it yields CASSQVQGYQETQYF.

Ten or more counts support this clone. This CDR3 reads CASSLGLDSGNTIYF. CDR3 in DNA: TGTGCCAGCAGCTTAGGACTGGATTCTGGAAACACCATATATTTT. V is TRBV7-2 and J is TRBJ1-3, with D unclear. The CDR3 length is 15 residues. The germline gives CDR1 SGHTA, CDR2 FQGNSA. V dropped 1 base and J dropped 1 base, with 8 bases sitting between them.

In its sample, this clone was seen many times. V usage is TRBV9 and J usage is TRBJ2-3; D is tentatively TRBD1 or TRBD2 (6 bases each). The CDR3 covers 15 residues. Germline-derived CDR1 and CDR2 are SGDLS and YYNGEE. The V end lost 0 bases, the J end lost 5 bases, and 13 bases lay between the germline ends. CDR3 DNA: TGTGCCAGCAGCGTAGAACCTAGGGGGGAAGATACGCAGTATTTT. Translation gives CASSVEPRGEDTQYF.

This clone was counted a few times. The DNA for the CDR3 is TGTGCCATCAGTGAGGAAGTGGGAAACTATGGCTACACCTTC. Amino acids: CAISEEVGNYGYTF. The chain uses TRBV10-3 and TRBJ1-2; D not certain. The CDR3 is made up of 14 amino acids. Per the germline V gene, CDR1 is ENHRY and CDR2 is SYGVKD. V dropped 2 bases and J dropped 2 bases, with 9 bases sitting between them.

In its sample, this clone was seen many times. The V and J genes are TRBV4-3 and TRBJ2-1; the D call may be TRBD1 or TRBD2 (5 bases each). Germline CDR1 reads LGHNA; CDR2 reads YSLEER. The CDR3 totals 14 residues. The V gene lost 3 bases and the J gene lost 10 bases, with 16 bases spanning the gap. CDR3 nucleotides: TGCGCCAGCAGCCATCGGGGCGCTAACAGGGAGCAGTTCTTC. The encoded protein is CASSHRGANREQFF.

By share, this clone ranks as medium-sized. The chain uses TRBV6-4 and TRBJ1-3; D may be TRBD1 (5 bases). The length of the CDR3 is 16 residues. V was shortened by 2 bases and J by 0 bases, with 11 bases between the two germline ends. Germline CDR1 is MRHNA and CDR2 is SNTAGT. In DNA form, the CDR3 reads TGTGCCAGCAGTGACCCCGGGAGGGGCTCTGGAAACACCATATATTTT. Amino acid sequence: CASSDPGRGSGNTIYF.

The chain uses TRBV7-2 and TRBJ1-2; TRBD1 might be the D (6 bases). V was trimmed by 5 bases and J by 5 bases, leaving 18 bases between them. The CDR3 has 15 amino acids. Germline CDR1 and CDR2: SGHTA and FQGNSA. CDR3 in DNA: TGTGCCAGCAGCCCTACGGACAGCCCTCAGTATGGCTACACCTTC. Residues: CASSPTDSPQYGYTF.

This clone was found many times. This sequence joins TRBV15 and TRBJ1-5, with unresolved D. This CDR3 region has 16 residues. Germline CDR1 is LNHNV and CDR2 is YYDKDF (reference sequence). Between the trimmed V and J ends, which lost 4 bases and 0 bases, there was a span of 13 bases. The DNA for the CDR3 is TGTGCCACCAGCACCAAAGGAGGTGGTAGCAATCAGCCCCAGCATTTT. Translated: CATSTKGGGSNQPQHF.

In this sample, this clone turned up many times. The J gene is TRBJ1-2, the V gene TRBV2; 7 bases are shared with TRBD1. The V gene's germline CDR1 is SNHLY and CDR2 FYNNEI. With 7 bases clipped from V and 5 bases from J, the junction kept 7 bases outside the gene matches. The CDR3 has 13 residues. CDR3 sequence (DNA): TGTGCCAGCAATACAGGGGCGGGGTATGGCTACACCTTC. This sequence encodes CASNTGAGYGYTF.